This T cell receptor beta chain was identified in a study of cytomegalovirus exposure and HLA in healthy donors. Remarks on this clone: What it recognizes is unknown.

Trimming cost V 3 bases and J 4 bases; bases outside gene matches: 6. The CDR3 totals 14 residues. Looked up from germline, CDR1 is MNHNY and CDR2 is SVGAGI (reference sequence). Amplification used 60 Vbeta primers and 13 Jbeta primers. Authors' processing steps: A follow-up analysis tallied tens of millions of unique TCR beta chains, approximately 10 million shared. Generated by immunoSEQ multiplex PCR, the TCRdb table keeps only in-frame clones and is missing some. V, J and clone size were drawn from that table, and D and trimming were deduced from the DNA. Here the sample spans roughly 120,000 clones, under 85% being singletons. Study results and limitations: Immune exposure data for these donors was limited to CMV serostatus.

The sequenced sample consisted of PBMCs. The receptor's source is a man under 40 in good health and CMV-seropositive. The gene calls are TRBV6-6 and TRBJ2-7; 7 bases map to TRBD1. The CDR3 is CASSYGQGVYEQYF. CDR3 coding DNA: TGTGCCAGCAGTTATGGGCAGGGGGTGTACGAGCAGTACTTC.